The 23 T cell receptor beta chains below were found in one sample sequenced in a study of blood T cell repertoires in COVID-19. Assay used: immunoSEQ multiplex PCR; TCRdb lists only in-frame clones, some missing. Of approximately 170,000 clones in the sample, around four fifths are singletons; the top ten hold roughly 15%. The sample consisted of peripheral blood. Receptors originate from a woman between 65 and 79 years old with COVID-19, enrolled during active disease.

The V and J genes are TRBV6-5 and TRBJ1-2; 10 positions match TRBD1. V lost 6 bases, J lost 5 bases, and 6 bases stayed unmatched. The CDR3 is made up of 14 amino acids. Germline V CDR1 and CDR2: MNHEY, SVGAGI. The CDR3 nucleotides are TGTGCCAGCAGACCGACAGGGGGCGCGTATGGCTACACCTTC. Its translation is CASRPTGGAYGYTF.

The V and J genes are TRBV6-5 and TRBJ1-2; a weak D match, TRBD1 (5 bases). CDR1 MNHEY and CDR2 SVGAGI come from the germline V gene. Trimming took 5 bases from V and 4 from J, leaving 8 bases between them. The CDR3 is made up of 12 amino acids. CDR3: CASSRTPYGYTF. The CDR3 DNA is TGTGCCAGCAGTCGGACACCCTATGGCTACACCTTC.

The J gene is TRBJ1-6, the V gene TRBV27; 8 nucleotides line up with TRBD1. This CDR3 has 20 residues. Germline CDR1 MNHEY, CDR2 SMNVEV (reference sequence). V shed 2 bases, J shed 0 bases, and the junction held 12 bases outside the gene matches. CDR3 loop: CASSLRATGALSSYNSPLHF. The CDR3, as DNA: TGTGCCAGCAGTTTACGGGCGACAGGGGCCTTAAGCTCCTATAATTCACCCCTCCACTTT.

The rearrangement joins TRBV3-1 (or the pseudogene TRBV3-2) to TRBJ2-1; 10 bases match TRBD2. V shed 6 bases, J shed 9 bases, and the junction held 14 bases outside the gene matches. The V gene's germline CDR1 is LGHDT and CDR2 YNNKEL (reference sequence). This CDR3 is built from 16 residues. The CDR3 nucleotides are TGTGCCAGCAGATCGATCGGGCTAGCGGGAGTCGGTGAGCAGTTCTTC. It is translated as CASRSIGLAGVGEQFF.

The chain uses TRBV7-2 and TRBJ1-3, with D possibly TRBD1 on 6 matching bases. Trimming took off 0 bases at V and 4 bases at J, with 19 bases between the two ends. Germline values: CDR1 SGHTA, CDR2 FQGNSA. This CDR3 has 18 amino acids. The CDR3 bases are TGTGCCAGCAGCTTAGCGTTTGGGAGGGGGGCTAGCGGAAACACCATATATTTT. Its protein product is CASSLAFGRGASGNTIYF.

This clone was found many times. The same CDR3 arises from other DNA sequences in this sample as well. CDR3 in DNA: TGCAGCGTTGGCACAGGGGCCAACTATGGCTACACCTTC. Translated, it gives CSVGTGANYGYTF. The V gene is TRBV29-1, the J gene TRBJ1-2, with 7 bases identical to TRBD1. Germline V gene lookup returns CDR1 SQVTM and CDR2 ANQGSEA. The CDR3 is 13 residues long. The ends lost 4 bases at V and 2 bases at J; junction bases unmatched: 4.

The gene calls are TRBV5-1 and TRBJ1-1; D may be TRBD1 (5 bases). CDR3 size: 14 residues. Looked up from germline, CDR1 is SGHRS and CDR2 is YFSETQ. Trimming cost V 6 bases and J 2 bases, with 14 bases left between them. DNA of the CDR3: TGCGCCAGCACGCCTACCGGGGGTAACACTGAAGCTTTCTTT. Translation gives CASTPTGGNTEAFF.

The chain is built from TRBV9 and TRBJ2-7; 9 positions match TRBD2. The CDR3 length is 16 residues. CDR1 and CDR2 from the germline V gene are SGDLS and YYNGEE. The V segment lost 0 bases and the J segment 3 bases; nucleotides outside the gene matches: 7. The CDR3 bases are TGTGCCAGCAGCGTAGCTGGTCTAGCGGGGCTCTACGAGCAGTACTTC. This encodes CASSVAGLAGLYEQYF. Filled out from reference TRBV9 and TRBJ2-7, the complete variable domain reads DSGVTQTPKHLITATGQRVTLRCSPRSGDLSVYWYQQSLDQGLQFLIQYYNGEERAKGNILERFSAQQFPDLHSELNLSSLELGDSALYFCASSVAGLAGLYEQYFGPGTRLTVT.

This rearrangement joins TRBV24-1 to TRBJ2-2; 10 bases are a match to TRBD2. The CDR3 extends over 16 amino acids. After removal of 3 bases from V and 4 bases from J, the junction contained 4 bases not matched to a gene. Germline assignment: CDR1 KGHDR and CDR2 SFDVKD. The CDR3 reads CATSDTLAGVTGELFF. CDR3 DNA sequence: TGTGCCACCAGTGATACCCTAGCGGGAGTCACCGGGGAGCTGTTTTTT.

This clone was detected once. The gene calls are TRBV28 and TRBJ2-3, with D maybe TRBD1 (6 bases). In germline, CDR1 is MDHEN, CDR2 SYDVKM. The CDR3 is 16 residues long. V was shortened by 3 bases and J by 1 base, with 14 bases between the two germline ends. This chain's CDR3 is CASSFRDTGGTDTQYF. CDR3 coding DNA: TGTGCCAGCAGTTTTCGGGACACTGGCGGCACAGATACGCAGTATTTT.

The CDR3 reads CASRSQTGPGGYTF. The CDR3 DNA reads TGCGCCAGCCGGTCCCAGACAGGGCCGGGGGGCTACACCTTC. This chain links TRBV5-1 with TRBJ1-2; 7 nucleotides agree with TRBD1. With 7 bases clipped from V and 8 bases from J, the junction kept 14 bases outside the gene matches. The CDR3 has 14 amino acids. Germline CDR1 SGHRS, CDR2 YFSETQ.

The gene calls are TRBV19 and TRBJ2-7, with 8 bases matching TRBD1. The CDR3 is 16 residues long. The ends lost 0 bases at V and 6 bases at J; junction bases unmatched: 10. Germline V gene sequence: CDR1 LNHDA, CDR2 SQIVND (reference sequence). The CDR3 is CASSIERDRGLSEQYF. CDR3 nucleotides: TGTGCCAGTAGTATAGAGCGAGACAGGGGACTCTCCGAGCAGTACTTC.

The chain combines TRBV6-2 or TRBV6-3 with TRBJ1-1, with no clear D. Germline lookup yields CDR1 MNHEY and CDR2 SVGEGT. Trimming removed 5 bases at V and 1 base at J, with 5 bases between. This CDR3 region has 12 residues. The CDR3: CASSSGNTEAFF. The CDR3 DNA follows: TGTGCCAGCAGTAGCGGGAACACTGAAGCTTTCTTT.

The chain couples TRBV12-3 or TRBV12-4 to TRBJ2-1; 9 positions agree with TRBD2. The CDR3 extends over 13 amino acids. Trimming took 4 bases from V and 7 from J; bases not matched to a gene: 2. CDR3 nucleotides: TGTGCCAGCAGTTGGCTAGCGGGAAATGAGCAGTTCTTC. This gives the protein CASSWLAGNEQFF.

This clone was recorded only once. J is TRBJ1-2 and V is TRBV5-4; D gene ambiguous. The CDR3 spans 14 residues. V was clipped by 0 bases and J by 5 bases, with 11 bases between them. In germline, CDR1 is SGHNT, CDR2 YYREEE (reference sequence). CDR3 nucleotide sequence: TGTGCCAGCAGCTTGGATCGGTTCACGTATGGCTACACCTTC. Translating it yields CASSLDRFTYGYTF. Based on the CDR3 plus reference TRBV5-4 and TRBJ1-2, the full variable domain is ETGVTQSPTHLIKTRGQQVTLRCSSQSGHNTVSWYQQALGQGPQFIFQYYREEENGRGNFPPRFSGLQFPNYSSELNVNALELDDSALYLCASSLDRFTYGYTFGSGTRLTVV.

A single count supports this clone. This chain connects TRBV2 to TRBJ2-3; TRBD1 agrees at 8 bases. The CDR3 has 15 residues. Germline loops: CDR1 SNHLY, CDR2 FYNNEI. With V trimmed by 7 bases and J by 0 bases, 6 bases remained unmatched. The CDR3 nucleotides are TGTGCCAGCAACAGGGGGAGATCTAGCACAGATACGCAGTATTTT. This translates into CASNRGRSSTDTQYF.

The chain uses TRBV21-1 and TRBJ2-4; the D call in the table, TRBD1, was not verified against the DNA. TRBV21-1 is a listed pseudogene. CDR3 length: 15 amino acids. This chain's CDR3 is CASSKWKDRGDIQYF. CDR3 DNA sequence: TGTGCCAGCAGCAAATGGAAGGACAGGGGTGACATTCAGTACTTC.

The J gene is TRBJ2-1, the V gene TRBV5-1; 9 bases match TRBD1. This CDR3 has 15 residues. The junction had 9 bases not matched to a gene; V was cut back by 4 bases and J by 7 bases. The germline CDR1 and CDR2 sequences are SGHRS and YFSETQ. CDR3 loop: CASSPDGDRVNEQFF. CDR3 DNA: TGCGCCAGCAGCCCGGATGGGGACAGGGTGAATGAGCAGTTCTTC.

The J gene is TRBJ2-7, the V gene TRBV7-8; D gene uncertain. In germline, CDR1 is SGHVS, CDR2 FQNEAQ. V was trimmed by 3 bases and J by 0 bases, leaving 6 bases between them. The CDR3 spans 13 residues. CDR3 sequence reads: CASSFKNSYEQYF. Here the CDR3 DNA reads TGTGCCAGCAGCTTTAAAAACTCCTACGAGCAGTACTTC.

The rearrangement joins TRBV18 to TRBJ1-4; TRBD1 matches at 7 bases. The CDR3 consists of 14 residues. Germline lookup yields CDR1 KGHSH and CDR2 LQKENI. Trimming removed 3 bases from V and 5 bases from J; junction bases left unmatched: 3. The DNA for the CDR3 is TGTGCCAGCTCACCGGACAGGCCGAATGAAAAACTGTTTTTT. This sequence encodes CASSPDRPNEKLFF.

In nucleotides, the CDR3 is TGTGCCAGCTCCCAGACTATCGGGTTAGCAGATACGCAGTATTTT. It yields the protein CASSQTIGLADTQYF. This chain connects TRBV18 to TRBJ2-3, with a weak D call TRBD2 (5 bases). The germline V gene encodes CDR1 KGHSH and CDR2 LQKENI. The CDR3 is 15 residues long. With 6 bases removed from V and 4 bases from J, the gap between germline ends came to 17 bases.

CDR3: CSASWGAGKSYEQYV. The DNA of the CDR3 is TGCAGTGCTAGTTGGGGAGCAGGAAAGAGCTACGAGCAGTACGTC. The chain carries TRBV20-1 and TRBJ2-7; TRBD2 might be the D (5 bases). In germline, CDR1 is DFQATT, CDR2 SNEGSKA (reference sequence). The CDR3 runs to 15 residues. V lost 3 bases to trimming and J lost 3 bases, with 18 bases between them.

CDR3 region: CASSQRFPRQITDTQYF. CDR3 nucleotide sequence: TGCGCCAGCAGCCAACGTTTCCCTAGACAGATCACAGATACGCAGTATTTT. The rearrangement links TRBV4-1 to TRBJ2-3; D is possibly TRBD1 (5 bases). The V end was cut by 2 bases, the J end by 2 bases, with 17 bases between. Per the germline V gene, CDR1 is MGHRA and CDR2 is YSYEKL. This CDR3 is built from 17 residues.